One and the same sample provided the 17 T cell receptor beta chains below, sequenced in a study of blood T cell repertoires in COVID-19. The method was immunoSEQ multiplex PCR; TCRdb's version includes in-frame clones alone and lacks a portion of them. The sample contains 250,000 to 350,000 clones, roughly 88% of which appear only once. Sequenced: peripheral blood. These receptors came from a woman in her forties or fifties with acute or convalescent COVID-19.

The rearrangement joins TRBV9 to TRBJ1-1, with 7 bases matching TRBD1. V lost 3 bases to trimming and J lost 4 bases; unmatched junction nucleotides: 0. Per germline, CDR1 SGDLS and CDR2 YYNGEE. The CDR3 is 12 amino acids. CDR3: CASSAGGTEAFF. The CDR3 DNA is TGTGCCAGCAGCGCAGGGGGCACTGAAGCTTTCTTT.

This CDR3 is CAISEGRGTDTQYF. Written as DNA, the CDR3 is TGTGCCATCAGTGAGGGCAGGGGGACAGATACGCAGTATTTT. This chain links TRBV10-3 with TRBJ2-3; 7 bases line up with TRBD1. The germline V gene has CDR1 ENHRY and CDR2 SYGVKD. Germline trimming cut 2 bases from V and 3 bases from J; bases unmatched to any gene: 2. This CDR3 contains 14 residues.

This chain links TRBV27 with TRBJ1-2, with D uncertain. This CDR3 has 15 amino acids. In germline, CDR1 is MNHEY, CDR2 SMNVEV (reference sequence). The V end was cut by 6 bases, the J end by 4 bases, with 18 bases between. The CDR3 here is CASSRRGESSYGYTF. In DNA form, the CDR3 reads TGTGCCAGCAGCCGCCGGGGAGAAAGTTCCTATGGCTACACCTTC.

The chain employs TRBV18 and TRBJ1-1; 8 nucleotides match TRBD1. V lost 5 bases, J lost 3 bases, and 8 bases stayed unmatched. Germline V CDR1 and CDR2: KGHSH, LQKENI. This CDR3 is built from 15 residues. The CDR3 loop reads CASSGTGGDDTEAFF. In DNA form, the CDR3 reads TGTGCCAGCTCAGGGACAGGTGGGGACGACACTGAAGCTTTCTTT.

The chain recombines TRBV4-1 with TRBJ2-1; TRBD2 might be the D (5 bases). V was shortened by 5 bases and J by 5 bases, with 13 bases between the two germline ends. Per the germline V gene, CDR1 is MGHRA and CDR2 is YSYEKL. This CDR3 comprises 14 residues. This CDR3 is CASSVGMVDNEQFF. For the CDR3, the DNA is TGCGCCAGCAGCGTCGGGATGGTGGACAATGAGCAGTTCTTC.

The V gene is TRBV9, the J gene TRBJ1-1; 8 positions agree with TRBD1. Germline loops: CDR1 SGDLS, CDR2 YYNGEE. This CDR3 is built from 14 residues. The V gene end was trimmed by 3 bases and the J gene end by 5 bases; junction bases not matched to a gene: 6. For the CDR3, the DNA is TGTGCCAGCAGCGGCGGACAGGGCTCTACTGAAGCTTTCTTT. This gives the protein CASSGGQGSTEAFF.

The genes are TRBV29-1 and TRBJ2-3, with 8 bases aligning to TRBD2. Per germline, CDR1 SQVTM and CDR2 ANQGSEA. With V trimmed by 5 bases and J by 0 bases, 7 bases remained unmatched. The CDR3 is made up of 15 amino acids. This CDR3 reads CSVPSGRFSTDTQYF. Here the CDR3 DNA reads TGCAGCGTTCCAAGCGGGAGATTTAGCACAGATACGCAGTATTTT.

The chain recombines TRBV24-1 with TRBJ1-4; no clear D. Germline loops: CDR1 KGHDR, CDR2 SFDVKD. V lost 4 bases, J lost 8 bases, and 7 bases lay in between. The length of the CDR3 is 12 residues. In DNA form, the CDR3 reads TGTGCCACCAGTGACGCGGGAGAAAAACTGTTTTTT. This encodes CATSDAGEKLFF.

Only one count was recorded for this clone. V is TRBV9 and J is TRBJ2-7; 9 bases align to TRBD1. Trimming removed 3 bases from V and 2 bases from J; junction bases left unmatched: 9. Germline CDR1 SGDLS, CDR2 YYNGEE. The CDR3 is 16 residues long. CDR3 sequence reads: CASSGSRDRVPYEQYF. The DNA of the CDR3 is TGTGCCAGCAGCGGCAGCCGGGACAGGGTACCCTACGAGCAGTACTTC.

The chain recombines TRBV5-4 with TRBJ2-1; 9 nucleotides line up with TRBD2. Germline CDR1 SGHNT, CDR2 YYREEE (reference sequence). V shed 7 bases and J 10 bases; nucleotides not matched to a gene: 6. The CDR3 runs to 12 residues. The CDR3 nucleotides read TGTGCCAGCCGAATAGCGGGGGCGGAGCAGTTCTTC. It is translated as CASRIAGAEQFF.

This sequence joins TRBV6-5 and TRBJ2-3, with 9 positions matching TRBD1. CDR1 and CDR2 from the germline V gene are MNHEY and SVGAGI. The CDR3 runs 14 residues. The ends lost 9 bases at V and 4 bases at J; junction bases unmatched: 8. CDR3 sequence reads: CASFRDRASDTQYF. The CDR3 region has the DNA TGTGCCAGTTTCCGGGACAGGGCGTCAGATACGCAGTATTTT.

This chain connects TRBV27 to TRBJ2-7, with D possibly matching TRBD2 (5 bases). CDR1 is MNHEY, CDR2 SMNVEV, per germline (reference sequence). The CDR3 contains 13 residues. Between the trimmed V and J ends, which lost 3 bases and 3 bases, there was a span of 9 bases. The CDR3 reads CASSFGLRYEQYF. CDR3 DNA sequence: TGTGCCAGCAGTTTCGGACTCCGCTACGAGCAGTACTTC.

The V gene is TRBV4-3, the J gene TRBJ2-4; maybe TRBD2 (6 bases). There are 15 residues in the CDR3. The V end was cut by 4 bases, the J end by 2 bases, with 12 bases between. CDR1 and CDR2 from the germline V gene are LGHNA and YSLEER. The CDR3 DNA sequence: TGCGCCAGCAGCCTTGACCGGGGGACCAAAAACATTCAGTACTTC. The encoded protein is CASSLDRGTKNIQYF.

V is TRBV6-6 and J is TRBJ1-4; D possibly corresponds to TRBD1 (6 bases). V lost 6 bases, J lost 7 bases, and 18 bases lay in between. The CDR3 runs to 15 residues. Germline CDR1 is MNHNY and CDR2 is SVGAGI (reference sequence). CDR3 amino acids: CASRPRDIAFEKLFF. For the CDR3, the DNA is TGTGCCAGCAGACCCCGGGACATAGCATTTGAAAAACTGTTTTTT.

The J gene is TRBJ1-5, the V gene TRBV19; 10 nucleotides line up with TRBD1. CDR1 and CDR2 (germline): LNHDA, SQIVND (reference sequence). The V segment lost 5 bases and the J segment 4 bases; nucleotides outside the gene matches: 8. The CDR3 spans 16 residues. The CDR3 DNA sequence: TGTGCCAGTAGTGTACGGGACAGGGGTGGTAATCAGCCCCAGCATTTT. Protein sequence: CASSVRDRGGNQPQHF.

The chain combines TRBV4-1 with TRBJ2-1, with D possibly being TRBD1 (5 bases). Germline V gene data show CDR1 as MGHRA and CDR2 as YSYEKL. The V end lost 1 base, the J end lost 7 bases, and 14 bases lay between the germline ends. The CDR3 covers 15 residues. DNA of the CDR3: TGCGCCAGCAGCCAAGGGGGCTCACGGAAGAATGAGCAGTTCTTC. Its protein product is CASSQGGSRKNEQFF.

Only one count was recorded for this clone. V and J are TRBV7-2 and TRBJ2-7; 7 bases are a match to TRBD2. Germline assignment: CDR1 SGHTA and CDR2 FQGNSA. The CDR3 runs 15 residues. With V trimmed by 8 bases and J by 4 bases, 14 bases remained unmatched. CDR3 region: CASRPMGEGRYEQYF. The CDR3 nucleotides read TGTGCCAGCCGACCCATGGGGGAGGGCCGTTACGAGCAGTACTTC.